Following are 18 T cell receptor beta chains from one sample sequenced in a study of blood T cells in healthy people across ages (dated by TCRdb to about 2015). To prepare the library, 5' RACE was applied. Sequencing relied on an Illumina HiSeq 2500. A second about 7 to 11 cycle PCR used a sample-barcoded 5' primer and a J-beta primer mix. The raw public reads went through TCRdb reprocessing: fastp at Q25, MiXCR clone calling, in-frame beta chains kept. Entries that share a CDR3 protein sequence are merged under the most common genes and DNA. The sample table contains hundreds of thousands of distinct CDR3 sequences; only one count was recorded for 20% to 25% of them. The leading ten clones occupy 3% to 4.5% of the sample. Material: blood. These TCRs come from a man between 70 and 80 years old in good health.

The sample holds many counts of this clonotype. The chain is built from TRBV20-1 and TRBJ2-2, with 7 bases matching TRBD2. J was trimmed by 4 bases and V by 3 bases; bases with no gene match: 2. CDR3 length equals 13 residues. Germline assignment: CDR1 DFQATT and CDR2 SNEGSKA (reference sequence). The CDR3 protein is CSASGLVTGELFF. The CDR3 DNA reads as TGCAGTGCTAGCGGACTAGTCACCGGGGAGCTGTTTTTT.

CDR3 nucleotide sequence: TGTGCCAGCAGTGACTTACGGGGAGGGACCCAGTACTTC. Translated, it gives CASSDLRGGTQYF. The chain recombines TRBV2 with TRBJ2-5, with D possibly TRBD2 on 6 matching bases. Trimming removed 3 bases from V and 7 bases from J, with 12 bases in between. This CDR3 has 13 amino acids. Germline V gives CDR1 SNHLY, CDR2 FYNNEI.

This rearrangement joins TRBV3-1 to TRBJ1-1; no definite D call. This CDR3 has 14 amino acids. Germline V gene data show CDR1 as LGHDT and CDR2 as YNNKEL (reference sequence). The ends were cut back, 2 bases at V and 5 bases at J, with 12 bases in the middle. CDR3 in amino acids: CASSQLLGKTEAFF. The DNA for the CDR3 is TGTGCCAGCAGCCAACTTTTGGGGAAAACTGAAGCTTTCTTT.

This clonotype has a handful of counts. The chain couples TRBV7-2 to TRBJ2-5; 7 bases are a match to TRBD1. The J call may be mistaken, given a closer DNA end match to TRBJ2-1. CDR3 size: 14 residues. Germline CDR1 SGHTA, CDR2 FQGNSA. This CDR3 reads CASSPGQFYNEQFF. CDR3 nucleotides: TGTGCCAGCAGTCCGGGACAGTTCTACAATGAGCAGTTCTTC.

This clonotype was seen a few times. V usage is TRBV5-1 and J usage is TRBJ2-5; TRBD1 matches at 8 bases. The assigned J gene may be wrong: the sequence end matches TRBJ2-7 better. There are 15 residues in the CDR3. Per the germline V gene, CDR1 is SGHRS and CDR2 is YFSETQ. The CDR3 DNA reads TGCGCCAGCAGCGACAGGGGTGCTAGCTCCTACGAGCAGTACTTC. Its translation is CASSDRGASSYEQYF.

V and J are TRBV4-1 and TRBJ1-1; 7 bases match TRBD1. In germline, CDR1 is MGHRA, CDR2 YSYEKL. This CDR3 has 15 amino acids. V dropped 3 bases and J dropped 4; count of bases not matched to a gene: 8. The CDR3 here is CASSQEPDRATEAFF. In nucleotides, the CDR3 is TGCGCCAGCAGCCAGGAGCCTGACAGGGCCACTGAAGCTTTCTTT.

In this sample, this clonotype turned up a few times. The rearrangement links TRBV7-2 to TRBJ1-6; the match to TRBD1 covers 8 bases. The CDR3 sequence is 15 residues long. Losses at the gene ends were 3 bases for V and 13 bases for J; bases not matched to a gene: 11. Germline values: CDR1 SGHTA, CDR2 FQGNSA. The CDR3 spells CASSLSGQGHYPLHF. The CDR3 DNA follows: TGTGCCAGCAGCTTGTCAGGACAGGGCCATTATCCCCTCCACTTT.

This chain links TRBV7-9 with TRBJ2-5; 8 bases map to TRBD1. From germline, CDR1 is SEHNR and CDR2 FQNEAQ (reference sequence). CDR3 size: 13 residues. Trimming took 5 bases from V and 7 from J; bases not matched to a gene: 6. The CDR3: CASSLDRGGTQYF. The CDR3 region has the DNA TGTGCCAGCAGCCTTGACAGGGGCGGGACCCAGTACTTC.

The rearrangement links TRBV9 to TRBJ2-3, with a tentative D call TRBD1 (6 bases). The CDR3 runs 16 residues. CDR1 and CDR2 from the germline V gene are SGDLS and YYNGEE. Trimming left V 2 bases short and J 5 bases short, with 18 bases between. The CDR3 bases are TGTGCCAGCAGCGTTGCTCAGGGGTACACAGGAGATACGCAGTATTTT. This codes for CASSVAQGYTGDTQYF.

This clonotype showed up just a few times. V and J are TRBV27 and TRBJ2-7; D not resolved. V dropped 5 bases and J dropped 5 bases, with 16 bases sitting between them. CDR1 is MNHEY and CDR2 is SMNVEV in the germline V gene (reference sequence). The CDR3 is made up of 14 amino acids. As DNA, the CDR3 is TGTGCCAGCAGTCTCCTCCCCCACGTAAACGAGCAGTACTTC. Translating gives CASSLLPHVNEQYF.

This clonotype was observed a handful of times. The genes are TRBV5-1 and TRBJ2-1; D is undetermined. The DNA end lines up better with TRBJ2-7; the J call may be wrong. Germline assignment: CDR1 SGHRS and CDR2 YFSETQ. The length of the CDR3 is 15 residues. The CDR3 is CASSLGSNTHYEQYF. Written as DNA, the CDR3 is TGCGCCAGCAGCTTGGGTTCTAACACCCACTACGAGCAGTACTTC.

V usage is TRBV6-5 and J usage is TRBJ2-1; TRBD1 is a possible D gene (6 bases). Deletions cut 1 base from V and 7 bases from J, with 11 bases between. From germline, CDR1 is MNHEY and CDR2 SVGAGI. There are 14 residues in the CDR3. CDR3 DNA sequence: TGTGCCAGCAGTTACTTAGCACAGGGTAATGAGCAGTTCTTC. Amino acid sequence: CASSYLAQGNEQFF.

This clonotype was counted many times. The chain joins TRBV4-3 to TRBJ2-1; 7 bases are shared with TRBD2. Germline trimming cut 0 bases from V and 4 bases from J; bases unmatched to any gene: 9. Germline values: CDR1 LGHNA, CDR2 YSLEER. The CDR3 loop spans 17 amino acids. The CDR3: CASSQDRRSSGYNEQFF. The CDR3 region has the DNA TGCGCCAGCAGCCAAGATCGTAGGTCTAGCGGTTACAATGAGCAGTTCTTC.

This clonotype was found a few times. The chain links TRBV20-1 to TRBJ2-5; D ambiguous. The J call may be incorrect, as the DNA end agrees better with TRBJ2-7. CDR3 length: 13 residues. Germline loops: CDR1 DFQATT, CDR2 SNEGSKA (reference sequence). CDR3 DNA sequence: TGCAGTGCTAGATGGCAAGCTTCCTACGAGCAGTACTTC. Protein: CSARWQASYEQYF.

In its sample, this clonotype was seen many times. The chain uses TRBV2 and TRBJ2-7; D may be TRBD2 (5 bases). Trimming removed 2 bases at V and 3 bases at J, with 11 bases between. This CDR3 region has 14 residues. CDR1 and CDR2 from the germline V gene are SNHLY and FYNNEI. The CDR3 loop reads CASSELVGIYEQYF. CDR3 nucleotides: TGTGCCAGCAGTGAACTAGTCGGGATCTACGAGCAGTACTTC.

The gene calls are TRBV20-1 and TRBJ2-1; 9 bases fit TRBD2. Germline CDR1 reads DFQATT; CDR2 reads SNEGSKA (reference sequence). V trimming: 6 bases; J trimming: 0 bases; junction bases outside the gene matches: 9. This CDR3 comprises 16 residues. As DNA, the CDR3 is TGCAGTGCCCCCGGGACTAGCATGAGCTCCTACAATGAGCAGTTCTTC. Amino acids: CSAPGTSMSSYNEQFF.

This clonotype has ten or more counts. The V and J genes are TRBV5-6 and TRBJ1-1, with D uncertain. Trimming stripped 2 bases from V and 2 bases from J, with 1 base between. Per the germline V gene, CDR1 is SGHDT and CDR2 is YYEEEE. CDR3 length equals 11 residues. The CDR3 region has the DNA TGTGCCAGCAGCTTTAACACTGAAGCTTTCTTT. Its protein product is CASSFNTEAFF.

This clonotype was picked up one time. This chain uses TRBV30 with TRBJ2-3, with D possibly called TRBD1 or TRBD2 (6 bases each). The CDR3 sequence is 15 residues long. V lost 0 bases to trimming and J lost 1 base, with 11 bases between them. The germline CDR1 and CDR2 sequences are GTSNPN and SVGIG (reference sequence). This CDR3 is CAWSVPGAGTDTQYF. The CDR3 DNA is TGTGCCTGGAGTGTACCGGGGGCAGGCACAGATACGCAGTATTTT.